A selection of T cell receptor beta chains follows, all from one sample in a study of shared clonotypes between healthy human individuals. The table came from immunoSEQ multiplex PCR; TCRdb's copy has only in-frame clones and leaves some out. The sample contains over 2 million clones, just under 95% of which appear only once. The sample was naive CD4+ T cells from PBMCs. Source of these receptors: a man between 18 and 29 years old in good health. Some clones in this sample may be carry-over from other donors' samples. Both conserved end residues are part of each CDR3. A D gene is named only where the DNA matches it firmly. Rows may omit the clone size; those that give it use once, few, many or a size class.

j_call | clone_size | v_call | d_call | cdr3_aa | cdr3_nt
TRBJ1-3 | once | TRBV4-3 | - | CASSQDTGSGNTIYF | TGCGCCAGCAGCCAAGACACAGGGTCTGGAAACACCATATATTTT
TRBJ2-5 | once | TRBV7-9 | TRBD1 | CASSLSNRGLETQYF | TGTGCCAGCAGCTTAAGTAACAGGGGGCTTGAGACCCAGTACTTC
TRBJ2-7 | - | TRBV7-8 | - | CASTSSYEQYF | TGTGCCAGCACCTCCTCCTACGAGCAGTACTTC
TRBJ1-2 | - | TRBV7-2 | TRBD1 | CASSPGDSATNYGYTF | TGTGCCAGCAGCCCGGGGGACAGCGCTACTAACTATGGCTACACCTTC
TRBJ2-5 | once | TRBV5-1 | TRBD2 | CASSHGTSGKETQYF | TGCGCCAGCAGCCACGGGACTAGCGGGAAAGAGACCCAGTACTTC
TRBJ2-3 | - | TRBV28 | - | CASSSPGEINTQYF | TGTGCCAGCAGCTCCCCCGGCGAGATAAATACGCAGTATTTT
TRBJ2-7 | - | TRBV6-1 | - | CASSEAQGLSYEQYF | TGTGCCAGCAGTGAAGCCCAGGGGCTTTCCTACGAGCAGTACTTC
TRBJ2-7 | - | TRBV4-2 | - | CASSQDLAERYF | TGTGCCAGCAGCCAAGATTTGGCAGAGCGGTACTTC
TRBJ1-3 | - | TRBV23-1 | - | CASSQSLGRAGNTIYF | TGCGCCAGCAGTCAATCGTTGGGCAGGGCTGGAAACACCATATATTTT
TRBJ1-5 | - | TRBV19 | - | CASSMIQAHNQPQHF | TGTGCCAGTAGTATGATTCAGGCTCACAATCAGCCCCAGCATTTT
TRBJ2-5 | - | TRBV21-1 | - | CASSNRNQKGETQYF | TGTGCCAGCAGCAACCGAAATCAAAAGGGGGAGACCCAGTACTTC
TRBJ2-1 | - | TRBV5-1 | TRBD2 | CASSTRTSGRTNEQFF | TGCGCCAGCAGCACACGTACTAGCGGGAGAACCAATGAGCAGTTCTTC
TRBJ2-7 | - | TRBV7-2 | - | CASSLAGLTPRAYEQYF | TGTGCCAGCAGCTTAGCGGGGCTAACTCCCCGAGCCTACGAGCAGTACTTC
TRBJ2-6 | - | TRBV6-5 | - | CASSYSSASGANVLTF | TGTGCCAGCAGTTACTCGAGTGCTTCTGGGGCCAACGTCCTGACTTTC
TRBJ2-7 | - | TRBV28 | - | CASSPSAGYEQYF | TGTGCCAGCAGTCCATCGGCGGGCTACGAGCAGTACTTC
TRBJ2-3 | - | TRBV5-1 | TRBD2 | CASSPSGRAGDTQYF | TGCGCCAGCAGCCCTAGCGGGAGGGCGGGAGATACGCAGTATTTT
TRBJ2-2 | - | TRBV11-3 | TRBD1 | CASRRGTGEELFF | TGTGCCAGCCGCAGAGGGACAGGGGAGGAGCTGTTTTTT
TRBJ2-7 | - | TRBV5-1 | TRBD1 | CASSLAGQGASHGQYF | TGCGCCAGCAGCTTGGCTGGACAGGGGGCGTCCCACGGGCAGTACTTC
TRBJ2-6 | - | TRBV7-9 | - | CASSLVDRLPASGANVLTF | TGTGCCAGCAGCCTCGTCGACAGACTTCCAGCTTCTGGGGCCAACGTCCTGACTTTC
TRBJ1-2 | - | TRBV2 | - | CASSEASYGYTF | TGTGCCAGCAGTGAAGCCAGCTATGGCTACACCTTC
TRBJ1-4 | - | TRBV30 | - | CAWTRERKTNEKLFF | TGTGCCTGGACTCGAGAACGGAAAACCAATGAAAAACTGTTTTTT
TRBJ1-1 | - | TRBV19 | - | CASYSEPMNTEAFF | TGTGCCAGTTATTCGGAGCCGATGAACACTGAAGCTTTCTTT
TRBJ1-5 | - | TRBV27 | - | CASSLVGSNQPQHF | TGTGCCAGCAGTTTGGTAGGTAGCAATCAGCCCCAGCATTTT
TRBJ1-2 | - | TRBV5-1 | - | CASSLSLTAPLIYGYTF | TGCGCCAGCAGCCTAAGTCTGACCGCACCCCTTATCTATGGCTACACCTTC
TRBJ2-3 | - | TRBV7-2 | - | CASSLVGGGNEDTQYF | TGTGCCAGCAGCTTAGTGGGCGGGGGCAATGAAGATACGCAGTATTTT
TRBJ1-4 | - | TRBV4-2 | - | CASTLPATNEKLFF | TGTGCCAGCACCCTTCCGGCAACTAATGAAAAACTGTTTTTT
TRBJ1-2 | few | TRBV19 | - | CASSSFAGGTAF | -
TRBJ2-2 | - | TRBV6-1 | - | CASSGHRDTGELFF | TGTGCCAGCAGTGGACACAGGGACACCGGGGAGCTGTTTTTT
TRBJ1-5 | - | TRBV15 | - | CATSHPNRGYSNQPQHF | TGTGCCACCAGTCATCCGAACCGGGGGTATAGCAATCAGCCCCAGCATTTT
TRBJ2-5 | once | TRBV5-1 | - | CASSLIRGGEGETQYF | TGCGCCAGCAGCTTGATCCGGGGAGGTGAGGGGGAGACCCAGTACTTC
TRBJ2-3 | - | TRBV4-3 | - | CASSQEVGRGPDTQYF | TGCGCCAGCAGCCAAGAAGTCGGCCGAGGCCCAGATACGCAGTATTTT
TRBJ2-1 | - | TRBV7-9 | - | CASSLESSSYNEQFF | TGTGCCAGCAGCTTAGAGTCCTCCTCCTACAATGAGCAGTTCTTC
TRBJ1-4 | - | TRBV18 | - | CASSPPVAREKLFF | TGTGCCAGCTCACCACCGGTGGCTAGGGAAAAACTGTTTTTT
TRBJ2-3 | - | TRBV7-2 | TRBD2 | CASSPPGLAGGVYTQYF | TGTGCCAGCAGCCCCCCTGGACTAGCGGGAGGGGTATATACGCAGTATTTT
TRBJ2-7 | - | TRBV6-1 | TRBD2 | CASSESSSGSYEQYF | TGTGCCAGCAGTGAAAGTAGTAGCGGGAGCTACGAGCAGTACTTC
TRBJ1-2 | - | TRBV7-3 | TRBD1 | CASSLDRGQSGGYTF | TGTGCCAGCAGCTTAGACAGGGGGCAGAGTGGTGGCTACACCTTC
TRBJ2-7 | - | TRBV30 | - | CAWSVDSPGEQYF | TGTGCCTGGAGTGTCGACTCCCCGGGAGAGCAGTACTTC
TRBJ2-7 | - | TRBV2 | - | CASRLTGPLRYF | TGTGCCAGCAGGCTAACAGGGCCCCTCCGGTACTTC
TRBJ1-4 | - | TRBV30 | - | CAWSVGAREKLFF | TGTGCCTGGAGTGTCGGGGCCAGGGAAAAACTGTTTTTT
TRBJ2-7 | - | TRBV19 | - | CASSIVGSYEQYF | TGTGCCAGTAGTATAGTGGGGTCCTACGAGCAGTACTTC
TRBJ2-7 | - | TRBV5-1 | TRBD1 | CASSWDRGDEQYF | TGCGCCAGCAGCTGGGACAGGGGCGACGAGCAGTACTTC
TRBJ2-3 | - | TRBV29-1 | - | CSVEGPLEGTDSSTDTQYF | TGCAGCGTTGAAGGCCCGTTGGAGGGCACGGATTCAAGCACAGATACGCAGTATTTT
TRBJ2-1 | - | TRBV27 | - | CASSFPPPRYNEQFF | TGTGCCAGCAGTTTCCCCCCACCGAGATACAATGAGCAGTTCTTC